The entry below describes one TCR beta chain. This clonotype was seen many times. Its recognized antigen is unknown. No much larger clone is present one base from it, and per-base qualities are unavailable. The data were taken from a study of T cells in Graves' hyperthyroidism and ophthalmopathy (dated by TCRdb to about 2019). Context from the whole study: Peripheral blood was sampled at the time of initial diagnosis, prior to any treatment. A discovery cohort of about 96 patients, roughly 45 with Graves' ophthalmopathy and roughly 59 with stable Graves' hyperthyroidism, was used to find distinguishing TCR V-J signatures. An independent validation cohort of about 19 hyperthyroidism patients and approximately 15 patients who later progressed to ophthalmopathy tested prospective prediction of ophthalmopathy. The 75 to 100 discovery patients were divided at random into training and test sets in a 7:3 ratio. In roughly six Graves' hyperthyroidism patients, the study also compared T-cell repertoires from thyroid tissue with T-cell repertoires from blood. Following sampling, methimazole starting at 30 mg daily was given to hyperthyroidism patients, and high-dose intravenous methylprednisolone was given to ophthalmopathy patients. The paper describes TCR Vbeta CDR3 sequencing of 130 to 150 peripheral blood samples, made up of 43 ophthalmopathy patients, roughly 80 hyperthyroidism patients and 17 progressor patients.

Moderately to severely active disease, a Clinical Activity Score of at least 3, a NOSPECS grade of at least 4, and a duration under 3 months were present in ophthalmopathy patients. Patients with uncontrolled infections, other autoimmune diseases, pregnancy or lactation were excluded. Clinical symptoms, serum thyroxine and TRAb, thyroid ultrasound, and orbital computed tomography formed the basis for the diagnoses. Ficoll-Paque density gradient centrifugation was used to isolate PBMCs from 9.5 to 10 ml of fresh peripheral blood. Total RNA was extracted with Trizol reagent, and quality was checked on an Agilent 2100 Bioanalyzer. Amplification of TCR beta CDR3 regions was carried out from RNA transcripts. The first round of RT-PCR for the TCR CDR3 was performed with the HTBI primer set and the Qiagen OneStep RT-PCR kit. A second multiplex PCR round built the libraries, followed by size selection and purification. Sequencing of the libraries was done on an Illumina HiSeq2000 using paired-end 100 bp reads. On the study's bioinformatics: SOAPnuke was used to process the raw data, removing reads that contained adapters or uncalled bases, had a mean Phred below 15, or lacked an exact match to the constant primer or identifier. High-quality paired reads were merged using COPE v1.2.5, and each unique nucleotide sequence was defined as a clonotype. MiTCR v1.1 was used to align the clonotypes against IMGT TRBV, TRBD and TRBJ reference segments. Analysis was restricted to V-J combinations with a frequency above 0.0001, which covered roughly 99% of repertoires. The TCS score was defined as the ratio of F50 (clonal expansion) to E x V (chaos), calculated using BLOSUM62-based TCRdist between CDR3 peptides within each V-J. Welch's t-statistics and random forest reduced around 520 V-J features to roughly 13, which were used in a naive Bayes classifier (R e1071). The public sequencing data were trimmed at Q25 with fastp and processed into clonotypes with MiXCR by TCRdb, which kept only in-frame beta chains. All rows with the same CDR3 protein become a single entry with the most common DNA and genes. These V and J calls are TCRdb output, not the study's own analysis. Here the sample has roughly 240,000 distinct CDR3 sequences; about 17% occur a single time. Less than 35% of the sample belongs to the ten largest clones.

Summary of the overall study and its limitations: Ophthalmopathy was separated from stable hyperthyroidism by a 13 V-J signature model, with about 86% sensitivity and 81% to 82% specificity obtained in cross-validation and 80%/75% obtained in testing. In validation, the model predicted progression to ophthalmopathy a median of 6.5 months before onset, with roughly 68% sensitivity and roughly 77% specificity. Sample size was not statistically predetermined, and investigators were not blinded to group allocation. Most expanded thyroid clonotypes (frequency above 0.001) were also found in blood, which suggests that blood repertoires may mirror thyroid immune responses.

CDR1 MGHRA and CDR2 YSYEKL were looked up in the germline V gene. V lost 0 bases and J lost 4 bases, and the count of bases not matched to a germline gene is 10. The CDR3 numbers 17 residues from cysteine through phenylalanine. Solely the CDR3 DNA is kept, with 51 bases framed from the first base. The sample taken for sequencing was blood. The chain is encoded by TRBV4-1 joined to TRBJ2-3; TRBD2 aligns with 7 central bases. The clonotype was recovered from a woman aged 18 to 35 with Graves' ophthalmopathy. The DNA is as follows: TGCGCCAGCAGCCAAGATGGGGGACTAATTTGCGCAGATACGCAGTATTTT. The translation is CASSQDGGLICADTQYF.